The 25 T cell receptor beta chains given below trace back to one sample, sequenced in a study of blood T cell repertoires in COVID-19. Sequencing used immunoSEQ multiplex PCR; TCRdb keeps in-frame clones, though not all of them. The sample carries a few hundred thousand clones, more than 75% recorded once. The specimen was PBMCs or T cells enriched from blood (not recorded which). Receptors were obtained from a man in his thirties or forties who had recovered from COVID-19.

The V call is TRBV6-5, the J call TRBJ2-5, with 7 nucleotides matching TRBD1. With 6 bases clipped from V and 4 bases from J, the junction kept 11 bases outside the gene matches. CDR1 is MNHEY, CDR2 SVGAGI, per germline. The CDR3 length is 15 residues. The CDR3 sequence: CASRRRTGVPETQYF. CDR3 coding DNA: TGTGCCAGCAGGCGGCGCACAGGGGTCCCAGAGACCCAGTACTTC.

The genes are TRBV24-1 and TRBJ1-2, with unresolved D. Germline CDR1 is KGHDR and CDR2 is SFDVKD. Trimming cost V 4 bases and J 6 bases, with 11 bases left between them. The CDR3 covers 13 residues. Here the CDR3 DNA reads TGTGCCACCAGTGAGACTAGGCACGATGGCTACACCTTC. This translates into CATSETRHDGYTF.

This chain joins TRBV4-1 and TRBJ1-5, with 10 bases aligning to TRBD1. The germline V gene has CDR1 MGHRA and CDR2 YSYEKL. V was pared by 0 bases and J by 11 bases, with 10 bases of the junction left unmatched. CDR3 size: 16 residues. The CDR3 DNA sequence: TGCGCCAGCAGCCAAGAAGCGGGGACAGGGGACCGGTCCCAGCATTTT. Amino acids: CASSQEAGTGDRSQHF.

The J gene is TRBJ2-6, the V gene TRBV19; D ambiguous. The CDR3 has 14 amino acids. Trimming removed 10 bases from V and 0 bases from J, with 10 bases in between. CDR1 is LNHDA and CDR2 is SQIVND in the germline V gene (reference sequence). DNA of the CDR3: TGTGCCACTACAGTGTCCTCTGGGGCCAACGTCCTGACTTTC. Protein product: CATTVSSGANVLTF.

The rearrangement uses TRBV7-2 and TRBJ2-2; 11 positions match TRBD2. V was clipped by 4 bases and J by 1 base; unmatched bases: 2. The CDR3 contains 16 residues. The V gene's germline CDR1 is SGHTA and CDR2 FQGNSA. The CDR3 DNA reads TGTGCCAGCAGCTGGACTAGCGGGCGGAACACCGGGGAGCTGTTTTTT. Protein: CASSWTSGRNTGELFF.

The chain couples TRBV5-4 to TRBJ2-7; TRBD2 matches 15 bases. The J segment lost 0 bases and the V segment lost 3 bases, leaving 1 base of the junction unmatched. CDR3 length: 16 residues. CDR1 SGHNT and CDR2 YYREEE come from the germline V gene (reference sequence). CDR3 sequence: CASSSGLAGGSYEQYF. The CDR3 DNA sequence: TGTGCCAGCAGCTCGGGACTAGCGGGGGGCTCCTACGAGCAGTACTTC.

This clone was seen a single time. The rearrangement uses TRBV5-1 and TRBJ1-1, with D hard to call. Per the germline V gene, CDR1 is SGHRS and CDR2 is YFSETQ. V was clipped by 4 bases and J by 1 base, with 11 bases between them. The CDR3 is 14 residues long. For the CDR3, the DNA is TGCGCCAGCAGCCAGATCGGAGGGAACACTGAAGCTTTCTTT. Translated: CASSQIGGNTEAFF.

In nucleotides, the CDR3 is TGCAGTGCCTTTACAGGGGAGACCCAGTACTTC. Its protein is CSAFTGETQYF. This chain uses TRBV20-1 with TRBJ2-5; the D gene is possibly TRBD1 (6 bases). Germline CDR1 reads DFQATT; CDR2 reads SNEGSKA (reference sequence). The ends were cut back, 6 bases at V and 5 bases at J, with 10 bases in the middle. This CDR3 region has 11 residues.

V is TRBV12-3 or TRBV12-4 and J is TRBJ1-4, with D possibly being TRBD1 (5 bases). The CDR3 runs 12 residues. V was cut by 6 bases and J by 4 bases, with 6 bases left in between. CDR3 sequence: CASRDNNEKLFF. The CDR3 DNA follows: TGTGCCAGCAGGGACAATAATGAAAAACTGTTTTTT.

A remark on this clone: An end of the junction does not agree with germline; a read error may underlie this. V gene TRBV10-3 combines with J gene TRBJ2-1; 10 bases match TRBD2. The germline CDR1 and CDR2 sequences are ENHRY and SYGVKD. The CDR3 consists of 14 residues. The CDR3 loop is CAMSVSGGDHEQFF. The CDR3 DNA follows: TGTGCCATGAGTGTGAGCGGGGGGGACCATGAGCAGTTCTTC.

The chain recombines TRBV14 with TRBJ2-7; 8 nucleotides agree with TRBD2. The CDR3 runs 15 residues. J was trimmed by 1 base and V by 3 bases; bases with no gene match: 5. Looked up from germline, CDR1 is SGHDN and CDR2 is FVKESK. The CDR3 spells CASSHFAGGSYEQYF. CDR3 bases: TGTGCCAGCAGCCATTTTGCGGGGGGATCCTACGAGCAGTACTTC.

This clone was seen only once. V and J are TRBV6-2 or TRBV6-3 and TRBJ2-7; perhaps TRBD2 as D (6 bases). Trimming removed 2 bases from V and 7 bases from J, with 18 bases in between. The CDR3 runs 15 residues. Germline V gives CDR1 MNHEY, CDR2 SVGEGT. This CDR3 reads CASSYVGGSLGEQYF. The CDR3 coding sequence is TGTGCCAGCAGTTACGTCGGGGGATCACTGGGAGAGCAGTACTTC.

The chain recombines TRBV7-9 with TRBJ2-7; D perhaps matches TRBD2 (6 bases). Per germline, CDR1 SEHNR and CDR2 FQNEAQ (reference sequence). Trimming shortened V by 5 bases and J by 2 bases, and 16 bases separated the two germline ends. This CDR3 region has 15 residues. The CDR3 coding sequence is TGTGCCAGCAGCCCCGTGGGGGGTGGGGCCTACGAGCAGTACTTC. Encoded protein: CASSPVGGGAYEQYF.

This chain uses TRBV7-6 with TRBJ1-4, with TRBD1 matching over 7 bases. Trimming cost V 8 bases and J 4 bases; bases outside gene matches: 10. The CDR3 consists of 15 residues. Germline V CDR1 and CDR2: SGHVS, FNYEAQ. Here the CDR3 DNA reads TGTGCCAGCGGCACCGCGGGACAGAGTAATGAAAAACTGTTTTTT. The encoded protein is CASGTAGQSNEKLFF. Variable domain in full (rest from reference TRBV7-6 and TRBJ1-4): GAGVSQSPRYKVTKRGQDVALRCDPISGHVSLYWYRQALGQGPEFLTYFNYEAQQDKSGLPNDRFSAERPEGSISTLTIQRTEQRDSAMYRCASGTAGQSNEKLFFGSGTQLSVL.

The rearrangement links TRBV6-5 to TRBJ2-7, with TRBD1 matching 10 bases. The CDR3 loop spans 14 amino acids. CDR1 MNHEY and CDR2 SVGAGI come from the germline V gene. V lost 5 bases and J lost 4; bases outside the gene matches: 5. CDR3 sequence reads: CASSHGTGEYEQYF. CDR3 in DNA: TGTGCCAGCAGTCACGGGACAGGGGAATACGAGCAGTACTTC.

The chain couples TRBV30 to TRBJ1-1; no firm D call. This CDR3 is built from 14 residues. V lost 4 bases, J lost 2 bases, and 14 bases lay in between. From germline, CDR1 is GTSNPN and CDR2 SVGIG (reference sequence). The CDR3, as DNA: TGTGCCTGGAACGTTGCCTACGTAAACACTGAAGCTTTCTTT. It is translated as CAWNVAYVNTEAFF.

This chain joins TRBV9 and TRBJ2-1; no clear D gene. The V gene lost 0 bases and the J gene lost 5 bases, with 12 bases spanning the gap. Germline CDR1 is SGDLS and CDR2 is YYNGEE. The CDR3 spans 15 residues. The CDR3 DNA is TGTGCCAGCAGCGTAGGGGCTATCATAGACAATGAGCAGTTCTTC. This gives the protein CASSVGAIIDNEQFF.

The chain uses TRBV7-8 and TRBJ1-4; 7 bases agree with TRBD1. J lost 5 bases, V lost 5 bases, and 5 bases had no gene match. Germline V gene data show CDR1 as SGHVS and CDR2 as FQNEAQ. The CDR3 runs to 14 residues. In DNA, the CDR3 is TGTGCCAGCAGCCCCCGAGGGGGCAATGAAAAACTGTTTTTT. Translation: CASSPRGGNEKLFF.

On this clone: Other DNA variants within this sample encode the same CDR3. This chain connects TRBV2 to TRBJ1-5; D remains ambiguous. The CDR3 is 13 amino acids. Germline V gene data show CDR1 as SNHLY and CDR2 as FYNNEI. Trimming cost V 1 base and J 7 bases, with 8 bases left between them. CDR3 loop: CASSEGRRQPQHF. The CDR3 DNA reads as TGTGCCAGCAGTGAAGGCCGCAGACAGCCCCAGCATTTT.

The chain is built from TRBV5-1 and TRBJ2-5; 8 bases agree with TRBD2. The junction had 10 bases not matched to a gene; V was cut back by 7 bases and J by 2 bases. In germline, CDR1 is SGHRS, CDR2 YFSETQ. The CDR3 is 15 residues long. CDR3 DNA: TGCGCCAGCTCGTCCGGGAGGGGGAAACAAGAGACCCAGTACTTC. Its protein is CASSSGRGKQETQYF.

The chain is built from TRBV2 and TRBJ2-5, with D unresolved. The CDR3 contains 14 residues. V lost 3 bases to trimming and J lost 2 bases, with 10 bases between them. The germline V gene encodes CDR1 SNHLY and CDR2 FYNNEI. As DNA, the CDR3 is TGTGCCAGCAGTGATGTTGGCAGGCAAGAGACCCAGTACTTC. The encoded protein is CASSDVGRQETQYF.

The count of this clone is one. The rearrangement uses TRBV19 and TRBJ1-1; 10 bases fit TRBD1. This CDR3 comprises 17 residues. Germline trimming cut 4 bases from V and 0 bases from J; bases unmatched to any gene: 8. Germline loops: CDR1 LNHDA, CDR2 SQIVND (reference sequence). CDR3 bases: TGTGCCAGTAGTAGGTCCGGGACAGGGGCGCTGAACACTGAAGCTTTCTTT. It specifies CASSRSGTGALNTEAFF.

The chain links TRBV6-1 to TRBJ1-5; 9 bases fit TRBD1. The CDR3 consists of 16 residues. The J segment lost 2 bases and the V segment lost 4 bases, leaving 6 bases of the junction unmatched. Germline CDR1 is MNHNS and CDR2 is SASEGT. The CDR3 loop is CASSGKTGGGNQPQHF. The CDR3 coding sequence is TGTGCCAGCAGTGGCAAGACAGGGGGAGGCAATCAGCCCCAGCATTTT.

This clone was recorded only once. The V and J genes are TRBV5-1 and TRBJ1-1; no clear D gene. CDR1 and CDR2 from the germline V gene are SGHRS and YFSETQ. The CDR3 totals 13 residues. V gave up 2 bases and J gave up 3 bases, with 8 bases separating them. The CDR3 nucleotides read TGCGCCAGCAGCTTAATCGGGGACACTGAAGCTTTCTTT. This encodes CASSLIGDTEAFF.

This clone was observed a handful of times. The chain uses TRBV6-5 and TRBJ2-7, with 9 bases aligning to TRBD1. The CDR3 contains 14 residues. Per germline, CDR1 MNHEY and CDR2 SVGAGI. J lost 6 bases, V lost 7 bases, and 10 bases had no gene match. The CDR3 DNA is TGTGCCAGCATGTTTTGGGGGGACAGGGCCGAGCAGTACTTC. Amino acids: CASMFWGDRAEQYF.